This is a list of T cell receptor beta chains from one sample in a study of T cell repertoires in cytomegalovirus infection. MiXCR, run by TCRdb on the reads, gives a single entry per CDR3 protein. The data contain about half a million distinct CDR3 sequences, about two fifths of them singletons. Their antigen targets remain unknown. This specimen was cultured PBMCs, taken from culture after CMV antigen stimulation. Receptors originate from a human donor in good health (CMV status not recorded). Some clones in this sample may be carry-over from other donors' samples. Both conserved end residues are part of each CDR3. The D gene is left open where the match is weak. Some rows mark clone size as missing; the rest say once, few, many or name a class of expanded clone.

TRBV18	NA	NA	TRBJ1-2	CASSPGTEKDGYTF	TGTGCCAGCTCACCTGGGACTGAGAAAGATGGCTACACCTTC
TRBV12-3/TRBV12-4	few	NA	TRBJ2-1	CASSPQANEQFF	TGTGCCAGCAGTCCCCAAGCGAACGAGCAGTTCTTC
TRBV5-4	NA	TRBD2	TRBJ2-3	CASSFGAGVGDTQYF	TGTGCCAGCAGCTTCGGAGCGGGAGTCGGGGATACGCAGTATTTT
TRBV6-1	NA	NA	TRBJ1-5	CASSEEGASRKPQHF	TGTGCCAGCAGTGAAGAAGGAGCTTCGCGCAAGCCCCAGCATTTT
TRBV14	NA	NA	TRBJ2-1	CASSQAEGVNTYNEQFF	TGTGCCAGCAGCCAAGCAGAGGGAGTGAACACCTACAATGAGCAGTTCTTC
TRBV19	NA	NA	TRBJ2-6	CASGAGANVLTF	TGTGCCAGTGGAGCGGGGGCCAACGTCCTGACTTTC
TRBV28	NA	NA	TRBJ1-6	CASIEGPGSPLHF	TGTGCCAGTATCGAAGGCCCTGGGTCACCCCTCCACTTT
TRBV12-3/TRBV12-4	few	NA	TRBJ1-1	CASSPDGGTEAFF	TGTGCCAGCAGTCCCGACGGGGGCACTGAAGCTTTCTTT
TRBV7-2	NA	TRBD2	TRBJ2-7	CASSLAASGSGAYEQYF	TGTGCCAGCAGCTTAGCGGCTAGCGGGAGCGGGGCCTACGAGCAGTACTTC
TRBV6-1	NA	NA	TRBJ2-2	CGRVVRGGKLFF	TGTGGGAGGGTAGTTCGGGGAGGAAAGCTGTTTTTT
TRBV27	NA	NA	TRBJ2-3	CASSPIWDSDTQYF	TGTGCCAGCAGCCCGATATGGGACTCAGATACGCAGTATTTT
TRBV2	NA	NA	TRBJ2-7	CASILGWGIYEQYF	TGTGCCAGCATCCTCGGGTGGGGAATCTACGAGCAGTACTTC
TRBV20-1	NA	TRBD2	TRBJ2-7	CSARAPTGLGRYEQYF	TGCAGTGCTAGAGCTCCTACGGGACTAGGAAGATACGAGCAGTACTTC
TRBV12-3/TRBV12-4	NA	NA	TRBJ1-1	CASRFGAGDTDAFF	TGTGCCAGCAGGTTCGGGGCTGGGGACACTGACGCTTTCTTT